This T cell receptor beta chain stems from a study of response to subunit inactivated influenza vaccine. In its sample, this clonotype was seen a few times. One entry per CDR3 protein results from TCRdb running MiXCR on the RT-PCR reads. The profile shows about 540,000 distinct CDR3 sequences, approximately 20% of them singletons. These same data were also listed under a study on T cells expressing NK-cell markers. That paper states: In generating TCR beta cDNA, 5'RACE template switching with UMIs was used.

This material consisted of CD4+ T cells sorted from PBMCs, taken approximately 12 days after vaccination. The TCR comes from a man aged 45-65 years who received an inactivated influenza vaccine.

The CDR3 sequence is CASSLAGTGSEKLFF. CDR3 nucleotide sequence: TGTGCCAGCAGTCTCGCCGGGACAGGGAGTGAAAAACTGTTTTTT. The J gene is TRBJ1-4, the V gene TRBV12-3 or TRBV12-4; TRBD1 agrees at 9 bases. The CDR3 has 15 amino acids. J lost 7 bases, V lost 5 bases, and 8 bases had no gene match.